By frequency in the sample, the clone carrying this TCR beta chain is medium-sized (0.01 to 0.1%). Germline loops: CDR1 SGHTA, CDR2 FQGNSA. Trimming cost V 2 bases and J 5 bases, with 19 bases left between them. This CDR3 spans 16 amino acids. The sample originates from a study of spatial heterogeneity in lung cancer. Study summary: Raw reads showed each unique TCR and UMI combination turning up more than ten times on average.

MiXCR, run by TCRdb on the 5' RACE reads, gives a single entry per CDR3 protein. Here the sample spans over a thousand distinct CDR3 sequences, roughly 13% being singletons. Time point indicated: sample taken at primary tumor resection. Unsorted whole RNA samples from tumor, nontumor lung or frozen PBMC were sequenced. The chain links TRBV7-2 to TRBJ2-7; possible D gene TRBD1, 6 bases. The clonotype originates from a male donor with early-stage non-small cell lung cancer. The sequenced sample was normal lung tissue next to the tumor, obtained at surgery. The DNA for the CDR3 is TGTGCCAGCAGCTTATCGTTTACAGGGTTAGGCAACGAGCAGTACTTC. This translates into CASSLSFTGLGNEQYF.